This T cell receptor beta chain was identified during a study of response to subunit inactivated influenza vaccine. General study points: With each seasonal influenza vaccination, the authors suggested, few new T cells are recruited.

Looked up from germline, CDR1 is SQVTM and CDR2 is ANQGSEA. The V end lost 5 bases, the J end lost 9 bases, and 11 bases lay between the germline ends. CDR3 length: 11 residues. In TCRdb, the RT-PCR reads were re-called with MiXCR into one record per CDR3 protein. The sample shows 430,000 or so distinct CDR3 sequences, roughly 9.7% of them seen only once. This clonotype was found many times. Its antigen is unidentified. Material: PBMCs from blood, obtained 45 days after vaccination. The gene calls are TRBV29-1 and TRBJ2-1; weak D call: TRBD2 (6 bases). This TCR derives from a man between 45 and 60 years old who received an inactivated influenza vaccine. CDR3 in DNA: TGCAGCGTTTGGAGGGCCACTGAGCAGTTCTTC. Amino acid sequence: CSVWRATEQFF.